Detailed here is one T cell receptor beta chain. Its antigen is undetermined. The data originate from a study of T-cell reconstitution after alpha-beta-depleted transplantation in children. Study observations and caveats: Several patients had high TCRbeta diversity at day 60; it came from surviving recipient T cells and thymic progenitors. Reports say that about two months after transplant, the alpha-beta T cells came out of several hundred graft clones that had expanded.

Construction of the TCRbeta library involved unique molecular identifiers. Via MiXCR, TCRdb re-called the PCR reads, giving one row per CDR3 protein. Of 45,000 to 60,000 distinct CDR3 sequences listed, roughly 50% are singletons. V was pared by 4 bases and J by 5 bases, with 6 bases of the junction left unmatched. Germline V gene lookup returns CDR1 SNHLY and CDR2 FYNNEI. This CDR3 has 14 amino acids. The sequence derives from a boy younger than two with SCID, due to receive a stem cell transplant. The V call is TRBV2, the J call TRBJ2-5, with TRBD2 identical over 8 bases. The source was peripheral blood, collected before TCRalphabeta/CD19-depleted stem cell transplant. CDR3 sequence: CASSGGTRSETQYF. CDR3 nucleotide sequence: TGTGCCAGCAGTGGAGGGACTAGATCGGAGACCCAGTACTTC.